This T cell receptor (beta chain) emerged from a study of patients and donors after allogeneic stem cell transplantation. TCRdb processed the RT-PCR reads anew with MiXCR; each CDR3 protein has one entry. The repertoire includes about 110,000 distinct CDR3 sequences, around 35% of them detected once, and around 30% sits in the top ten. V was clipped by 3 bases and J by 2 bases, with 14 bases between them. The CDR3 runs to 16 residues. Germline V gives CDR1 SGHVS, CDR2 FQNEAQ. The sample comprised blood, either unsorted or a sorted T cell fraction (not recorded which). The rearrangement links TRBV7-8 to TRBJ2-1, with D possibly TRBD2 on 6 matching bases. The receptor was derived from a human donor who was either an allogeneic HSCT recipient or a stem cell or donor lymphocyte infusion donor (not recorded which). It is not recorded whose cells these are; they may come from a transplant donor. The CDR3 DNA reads TGTGCCAGCAGCTTGTGGGAGGAAGGCCCCTACAATGAGCAGTTCTTC. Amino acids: CASSLWEEGPYNEQFF.